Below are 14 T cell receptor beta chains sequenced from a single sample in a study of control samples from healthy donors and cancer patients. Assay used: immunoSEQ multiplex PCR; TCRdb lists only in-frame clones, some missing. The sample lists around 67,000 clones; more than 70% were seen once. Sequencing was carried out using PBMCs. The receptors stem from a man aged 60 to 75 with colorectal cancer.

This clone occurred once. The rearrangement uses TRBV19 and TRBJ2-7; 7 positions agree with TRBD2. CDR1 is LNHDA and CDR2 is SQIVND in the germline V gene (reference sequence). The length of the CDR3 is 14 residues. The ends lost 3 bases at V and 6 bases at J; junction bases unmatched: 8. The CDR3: CASSITGGESEQYF. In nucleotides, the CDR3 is TGTGCCAGTAGTATTACGGGGGGAGAAAGCGAGCAGTACTTC.

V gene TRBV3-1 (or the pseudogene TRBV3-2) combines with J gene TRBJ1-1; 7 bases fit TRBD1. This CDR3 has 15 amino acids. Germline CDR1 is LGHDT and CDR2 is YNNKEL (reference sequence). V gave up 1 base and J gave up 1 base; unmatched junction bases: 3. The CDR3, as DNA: TGTGCCAGCAGCCAAGCTCCAGGGGGGAACACTGAAGCTTTCTTT. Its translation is CASSQAPGGNTEAFF.

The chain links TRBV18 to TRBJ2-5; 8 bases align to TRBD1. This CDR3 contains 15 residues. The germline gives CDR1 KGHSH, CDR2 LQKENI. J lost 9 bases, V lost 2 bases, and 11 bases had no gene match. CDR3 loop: CASSPGQGGIGSQYF. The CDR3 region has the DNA TGTGCCAGCTCACCAGGACAGGGTGGGATCGGGTCCCAGTACTTC.

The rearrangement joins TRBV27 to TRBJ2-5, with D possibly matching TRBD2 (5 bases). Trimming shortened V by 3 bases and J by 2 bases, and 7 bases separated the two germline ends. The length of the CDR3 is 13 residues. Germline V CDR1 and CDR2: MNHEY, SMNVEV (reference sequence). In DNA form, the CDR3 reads TGTGCCAGCAGTTTGAGGGAGCAAGAGACCCAGTACTTC. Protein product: CASSLREQETQYF.

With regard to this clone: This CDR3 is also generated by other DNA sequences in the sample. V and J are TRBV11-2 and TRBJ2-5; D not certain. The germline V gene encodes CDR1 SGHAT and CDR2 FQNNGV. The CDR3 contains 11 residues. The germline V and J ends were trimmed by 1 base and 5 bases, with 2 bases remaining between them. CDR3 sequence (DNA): TGTGCCAGCAGCTTAGGCGAGACCCAGTACTTC. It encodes CASSLGETQYF.

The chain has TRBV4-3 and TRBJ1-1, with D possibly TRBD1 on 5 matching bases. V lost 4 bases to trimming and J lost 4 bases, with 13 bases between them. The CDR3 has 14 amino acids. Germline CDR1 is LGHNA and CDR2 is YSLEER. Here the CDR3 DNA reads TGCGCCAGCAGCCCGGGGCGGGGAGGCACTGAAGCTTTCTTT. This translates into CASSPGRGGTEAFF.

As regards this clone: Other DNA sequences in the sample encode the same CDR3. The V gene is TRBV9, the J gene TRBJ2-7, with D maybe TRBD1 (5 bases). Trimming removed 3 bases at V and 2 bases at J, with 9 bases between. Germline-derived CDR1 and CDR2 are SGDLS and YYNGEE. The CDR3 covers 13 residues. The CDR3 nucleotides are TGTGCCAGCAGCGCCCAAGGGGCCTACGAGCAGTACTTC. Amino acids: CASSAQGAYEQYF.

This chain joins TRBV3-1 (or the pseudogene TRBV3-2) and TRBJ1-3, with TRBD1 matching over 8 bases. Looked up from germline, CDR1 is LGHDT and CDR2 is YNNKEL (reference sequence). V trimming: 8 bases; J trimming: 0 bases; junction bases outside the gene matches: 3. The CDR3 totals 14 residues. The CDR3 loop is CASDRGPSGNTIYF. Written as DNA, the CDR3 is TGTGCCAGCGACAGGGGCCCCTCTGGAAACACCATATATTTT.

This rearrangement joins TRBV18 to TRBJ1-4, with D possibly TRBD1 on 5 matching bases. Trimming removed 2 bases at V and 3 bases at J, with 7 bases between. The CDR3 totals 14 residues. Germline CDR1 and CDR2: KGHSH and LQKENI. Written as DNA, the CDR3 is TGTGCCAGCTCACCAGGGGGTCCTAATGAAAAACTGTTTTTT. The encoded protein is CASSPGGPNEKLFF. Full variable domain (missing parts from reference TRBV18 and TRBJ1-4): NAGVMQNPRHLVRRRGQEARLRCSPMKGHSHVYWYRQLPEEGLKFMVYLQKENIIDESGMPKERFSAEFPKEGPSILRIQQVVRGDSAAYFCASSPGGPNEKLFFGSGTQLSVL.

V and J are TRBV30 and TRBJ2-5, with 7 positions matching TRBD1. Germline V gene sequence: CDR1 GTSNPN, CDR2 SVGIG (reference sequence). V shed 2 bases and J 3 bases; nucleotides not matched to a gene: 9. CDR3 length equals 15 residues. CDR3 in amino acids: CAWSLLQGSEETQYF. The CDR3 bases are TGTGCCTGGAGTCTTTTACAGGGGAGCGAAGAGACCCAGTACTTC.

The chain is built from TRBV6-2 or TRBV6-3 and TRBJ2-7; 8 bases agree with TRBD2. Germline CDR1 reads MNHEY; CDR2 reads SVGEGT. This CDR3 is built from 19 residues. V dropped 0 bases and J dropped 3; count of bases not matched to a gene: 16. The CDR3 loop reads CASSYSQTTIAGTLYEQYF. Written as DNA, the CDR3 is TGTGCCAGCAGTTACTCACAAACTACGATAGCGGGGACCCTCTACGAGCAGTACTTC.

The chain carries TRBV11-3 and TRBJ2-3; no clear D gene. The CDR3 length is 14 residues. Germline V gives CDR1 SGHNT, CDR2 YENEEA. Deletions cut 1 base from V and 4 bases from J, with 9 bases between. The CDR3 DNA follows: TGTGCCAGCAGCTTAGGCGCATCTGCAGATACGCAGTATTTT. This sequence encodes CASSLGASADTQYF.

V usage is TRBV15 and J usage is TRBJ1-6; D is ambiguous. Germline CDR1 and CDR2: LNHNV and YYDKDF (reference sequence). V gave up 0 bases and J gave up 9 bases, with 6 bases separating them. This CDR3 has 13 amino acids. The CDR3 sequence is CATSRDLGSPLHF. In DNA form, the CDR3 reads TGTGCCACCAGCAGAGATTTAGGTTCACCCCTCCACTTT.

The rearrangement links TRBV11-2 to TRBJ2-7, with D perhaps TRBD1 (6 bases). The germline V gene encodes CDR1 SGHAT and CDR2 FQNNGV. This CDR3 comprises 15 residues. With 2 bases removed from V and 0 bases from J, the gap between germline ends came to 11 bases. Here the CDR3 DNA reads TGTGCCAGCAGCTTAAGGCCAGGGGACTCCTACGAGCAGTACTTC. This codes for CASSLRPGDSYEQYF.